One and the same sample provided the 12 T cell receptor beta chains below, sequenced in a study of identical twins. Each CDR3 protein is one row after TCRdb ran MiXCR on the 5' RACE reads. This sample has some 460,000 distinct CDR3 sequences, with 14% found just once. These data are also associated with another study on yellow fever vaccine responses in identical twins.

Sequencing was carried out using CD4+ T cells sorted from blood. These receptors were collected from a woman between 18 and 29 years old in good health.

The V and J genes are TRBV3-1 and TRBJ2-7, with 12 bases aligning to TRBD1. The CDR3 loop spans 15 amino acids. J gave up 5 bases and V 1 base, and 3 bases lay outside the gene matches. The germline V gene encodes CDR1 LGHDT and CDR2 YNNKEL (reference sequence). The CDR3 loop reads CASSQAGTGGNEQYF. CDR3 bases: TGTGCCAGCAGCCAAGCCGGGACAGGGGGCAACGAGCAGTACTTC.

The chain recombines TRBV6-1 with TRBJ2-7; D is undetermined. Germline-derived CDR1 and CDR2 are MNHNS and SASEGT. This CDR3 contains 15 residues. Trimming pared 5 bases from V and 3 bases from J, leaving 17 bases between. CDR3 in amino acids: CASSSQEPPFYEQYF. Written as DNA, the CDR3 is TGTGCCAGCAGTAGCCAGGAACCCCCCTTCTACGAGCAGTACTTC.

The chain is built from TRBV20-1 and TRBJ2-7; D unresolved. Trimming stripped 3 bases from V and 2 bases from J, with 20 bases between. The CDR3 covers 16 residues. CDR1 DFQATT and CDR2 SNEGSKA come from the germline V gene (reference sequence). CDR3 sequence: CSARTSGYPATYEQYF. In DNA form, the CDR3 reads TGCAGTGCTAGGACCTCGGGCTACCCCGCTACCTACGAGCAGTACTTC.

In nucleotides, the CDR3 is TGTGCCAGCAGGGAGCGAGGACAGGGGGAGGCCGGGGAGCTGTTTTTT. Translating it yields CASRERGQGEAGELFF. The chain carries TRBV6-1 and TRBJ2-2; TRBD1 matches at 10 bases. Per germline, CDR1 MNHNS and CDR2 SASEGT. V lost 6 bases, J lost 6 bases, and 10 bases stayed unmatched. CDR3 length: 16 amino acids.

This clonotype came up a few times. The J gene is TRBJ2-5, the V gene TRBV7-3; the D is unclear. Trimming pared 1 base from V and 3 bases from J, leaving 6 bases between. The CDR3 extends over 13 amino acids. Germline CDR1 reads SGHTA; CDR2 reads FQGTGA. The CDR3: CASSLMGKETQYF. The CDR3 coding sequence is TGTGCCAGCAGCTTAATGGGGAAAGAGACCCAGTACTTC.

This clonotype occurred many times. The chain carries TRBV7-9 and TRBJ2-3; D unresolved. V gave up 6 bases and J gave up 6 bases, with 10 bases separating them. Germline CDR1 SEHNR, CDR2 FQNEAQ (reference sequence). The CDR3 loop spans 12 amino acids. The CDR3 coding sequence is TGTGCCAGCAGGCCAACGGCCGATACGCAGTATTTT. The encoded protein is CASRPTADTQYF.

This clonotype was seen a handful of times. The chain's CDR3 is CAISRDGYHEQYF. In DNA form, the CDR3 reads TGTGCCATCAGCCGGGACGGGTACCACGAGCAGTACTTC. The chain recombines TRBV10-3 with TRBJ2-7; D may match TRBD1 or TRBD2 (5 bases each). CDR1 and CDR2 from the germline V gene are ENHRY and SYGVKD. The CDR3 extends over 13 amino acids. V gave up 6 bases and J gave up 5 bases, with 14 bases separating them.

This clonotype was observed a few times. The chain employs TRBV20-1 and TRBJ2-5; 9 bases agree with TRBD1. V lost 3 bases to trimming and J lost 5 bases; unmatched junction nucleotides: 13. The CDR3 spans 16 residues. Germline V gene data show CDR1 as DFQATT and CDR2 as SNEGSKA (reference sequence). CDR3 nucleotides: TGCAGTGCTAGGGGCCCCTCGGGACAGGGTCGGGAGACCCAGTACTTC. It is translated as CSARGPSGQGRETQYF.

This clonotype has just a few counts. The chain recombines TRBV28 with TRBJ2-1; D not resolved. The CDR3 sequence is 12 residues long. V was trimmed by 1 base and J by 9 bases, leaving 7 bases between them. Germline-derived CDR1 and CDR2 are MDHEN and SYDVKM. The CDR3 DNA follows: TGTGCCAGCAGTTTATTGGCGGCTGAGCAGTTCTTC. It yields the protein CASSLLAAEQFF.

V and J are TRBV24-1 and TRBJ2-2, with a possible D match to TRBD2 (5 bases). Trimming stripped 9 bases from V and 6 bases from J, with 16 bases between. CDR3 length: 14 amino acids. Germline assignment: CDR1 KGHDR and CDR2 SFDVKD. This CDR3 reads CATEPTRISGELFF. The CDR3 region has the DNA TGTGCCACCGAACCCACTAGGATCTCCGGGGAGCTGTTTTTT.

This clonotype turned up a few times. The chain links TRBV20-1 to TRBJ1-6; perhaps TRBD1 as D (6 bases). This CDR3 region has 14 residues. Per germline, CDR1 DFQATT and CDR2 SNEGSKA (reference sequence). V lost 1 base and J 6 bases, leaving 10 bases between the germline ends. The CDR3 region is CSARGGHRNSPLHF. The CDR3 DNA reads as TGCAGTGCTAGAGGGGGACACCGTAATTCACCCCTCCACTTT.

V gene TRBV6-5 combines with J gene TRBJ2-7, with 10 positions matching TRBD2. Per germline, CDR1 MNHEY and CDR2 SVGAGI. J lost 3 bases, V lost 0 bases, and 5 bases had no gene match. This CDR3 has 16 amino acids. The CDR3 coding sequence is TGTGCCAGCAGTTACTCATGGACTAGCGGCATCTACGAGCAGTACTTC. This gives the protein CASSYSWTSGIYEQYF.